The 8 T cell receptor beta chains reported below all come from one sample, sequenced in a study of blood T cell repertoires in COVID-19. Sequencing was performed with immunoSEQ multiplex PCR; in TCRdb, only in-frame clones are kept and a portion is missing. The table records roughly 300,000 clones, 85% to 90% of them present only once. Specimen: peripheral blood. The receptors come from a woman aged 30 to 39 with COVID-19, enrolled during active disease.

The CDR3 loop reads CASSPTWDRVLSGYTF. Written as DNA, the CDR3 is TGTGCCAGCAGTCCAACTTGGGACAGGGTGTTAAGTGGCTACACCTTC. The rearrangement links TRBV27 to TRBJ1-2; TRBD1 matches 9 bases. Per the germline V gene, CDR1 is MNHEY and CDR2 is SMNVEV (reference sequence). V dropped 5 bases and J dropped 7; count of bases not matched to a gene: 14. The CDR3 is made up of 16 amino acids.

The genes are TRBV13 and TRBJ1-2, with a weak D call TRBD1 (5 bases). Trimming left V 1 base short and J 8 bases short, with 11 bases between. This CDR3 region has 13 residues. Germline lookup yields CDR1 PRHDT and CDR2 FYEKMQ (reference sequence). The DNA for the CDR3 is TGTGCCAGCAGCTTAGTGGCAGGGCACGGCTACACCTTC. Translating it yields CASSLVAGHGYTF.

This chain links TRBV3-1 (or the pseudogene TRBV3-2) with TRBJ2-5, with 7 bases lining up with TRBD1. The V gene's germline CDR1 is LGHDT and CDR2 YNNKEL (reference sequence). This CDR3 is built from 13 residues. With V trimmed by 3 bases and J by 6 bases, 4 bases remained unmatched. Here the CDR3 reads CASSHGQAKTQYF. Here the CDR3 DNA reads TGTGCCAGCAGCCATGGACAGGCGAAGACCCAGTACTTC.

V and J are TRBV2 and TRBJ2-4; 9 positions match TRBD1. Germline lookup yields CDR1 SNHLY and CDR2 FYNNEI. V gave up 11 bases and J gave up 8 bases; unmatched junction bases: 10. There are 13 residues in the CDR3. CDR3 residues: CAGGTGRMDIQYF. The CDR3 nucleotides read TGTGCCGGGGGGACAGGGAGGATGGACATTCAGTACTTC.

The chain uses TRBV5-1 and TRBJ1-1; no reliable D call. The V and J ends lost 4 bases and 1 base respectively, with 17 bases between them. The germline V gene encodes CDR1 SGHRS and CDR2 YFSETQ. The CDR3 consists of 16 residues. The CDR3 DNA reads as TGCGCCAGCAGCGCCACAAGTCGGAGCAAGAACACTGAAGCTTTCTTT. Translation: CASSATSRSKNTEAFF. The complete variable domain, with remaining parts taken from reference TRBV5-1 and TRBJ1-1, reads KAGVTQTPRYLIKTRGQQVTLSCSPISGHRSVSWYQQTPGQGLQFLFEYFSETQRNKGNFPGRFSGRQFSNSRSEMNVSTLELGDSALYLCASSATSRSKNTEAFFGQGTRLTVV.

J is TRBJ2-6 and V is TRBV11-3; D may be TRBD2 (6 bases). Germline V gene data show CDR1 as SGHNT and CDR2 as YENEEA. V was shortened by 4 bases and J by 2 bases, with 12 bases between the two germline ends. This CDR3 region has 16 residues. In nucleotides, the CDR3 is TGTGCCAGCAGCTGGGACTTTGAGACTGGGGCCAACGTCCTGACTTTC. This sequence encodes CASSWDFETGANVLTF.

DNA for the CDR3: TGTGCCAGTAGTCACGGGACAGGTGGGAATGAAAAACTGTTTTTT. Translated, it gives CASSHGTGGNEKLFF. The V and J genes are TRBV19 and TRBJ1-4, with TRBD1 matching 8 bases. Trimming took 5 bases from V and 5 from J; bases not matched to a gene: 7. The germline V gene encodes CDR1 LNHDA and CDR2 SQIVND (reference sequence). The CDR3 sequence is 15 residues long.

The chain combines TRBV7-9 with TRBJ1-1; D unresolved. Germline V gene lookup returns CDR1 SEHNR and CDR2 FQNEAQ (reference sequence). The V and J ends lost 1 base and 6 bases respectively, with 9 bases between them. This CDR3 has 13 residues. The CDR3 sequence: CASSLDAMAEAFF. CDR3 DNA sequence: TGTGCCAGCAGCTTAGATGCGATGGCTGAAGCTTTCTTT.